This T cell receptor beta chain was captured by sequencing in a study of CD8 T cells in ankylosing spondylitis. This clonotype was seen only once. The antigen is not known. As the method for making TCR beta libraries, quantitative 5'-RACE with molecular barcodes was used. TCRdb processed the 5' RACE reads anew with MiXCR; each CDR3 protein has one entry. The data contain about 840,000 distinct CDR3 sequences, 10% to 15% of them seen just once; the ten biggest clones take up approximately 0.46%. This CDR3 has 13 amino acids. Germline CDR1 reads DFQATT; CDR2 reads SNEGSKA (reference sequence). V lost 4 bases and J lost 5, with 14 bases in between. General study findings and limits: Researchers reportedly found disease-linked clones significantly enriched in matched ankylosing spondylitis synovial fluid. Characteristic, it appeared, of ankylosing spondylitis blood was a TCR beta motif of fewer than 10 highly homologous variants. Prior work had noted some motif variants in reactive arthritis blood and synovial fluid.

The rearrangement uses TRBV20-1 and TRBJ1-1; D is perhaps TRBD1 (5 bases). The receptor was derived from a male donor with ankylosing spondylitis. Specimen: blood, either unsorted or a sorted T cell fraction (not recorded which). CDR3 bases: TGCAGTGCTATGACTCCACGGGGGACTGAAGCTTTCTTT. This codes for CSAMTPRGTEAFF.